The 3 T cell receptor beta chains below come from one sample, sequenced in a study of shared clonotypes between healthy human individuals. Produced via immunoSEQ multiplex PCR; TCRdb's table is partial and in-frame only. The sample has some 980,000 clones, over 60% seen once. The sequencing input was memory CD4+ T cells sorted from blood. Subset noted: CD45RA-negative fraction. These receptors all stem from a man aged 18 to 29 in good health.

The rearrangement links TRBV10-3 to TRBJ1-1; D may be TRBD1 (5 bases). Germline V gene sequence: CDR1 ENHRY, CDR2 SYGVKD. The CDR3 spans 13 residues. V lost 4 bases and J lost 0, with 6 bases in between. The CDR3 DNA is TGTGCCATCAGTGGGGGGATGAACACTGAAGCTTTCTTT. Protein product: CAISGGMNTEAFF.

The rearrangement links TRBV18 to TRBJ1-1, with a tentative D call TRBD1 (5 bases). The CDR3 loop spans 13 amino acids. Germline V lookup: CDR1 KGHSH, CDR2 LQKENI. V shed 4 bases and J shed 5 bases, with 11 bases lying between them. The CDR3 DNA follows: TGTGCCAGCTCACAGGGGAGTGGTACTGAAGCTTTCTTT. Translated, it gives CASSQGSGTEAFF.

The chain carries TRBV14 and TRBJ2-5; D possibly corresponds to TRBD2 (6 bases). The CDR3 totals 14 residues. V lost 2 bases, J lost 1 base, and 8 bases lay in between. CDR1 and CDR2 (germline): SGHDN, FVKESK. The CDR3 is CASSQKGGQETQYF. CDR3 nucleotide sequence: TGTGCCAGCAGCCAAAAGGGAGGCCAAGAGACCCAGTACTTC.